The rows below give T cell receptor beta chains drawn from one sample of a study of cytomegalovirus exposure and HLA in healthy donors. Produced via immunoSEQ multiplex PCR; TCRdb's table is partial and in-frame only. This sample has about 240,000 clones; around 85% occur once, and the top ten carry roughly 1.2%. Sequencing was carried out using PBMCs. These receptors all stem from a woman aged 25-40 years in good health and CMV-seropositive. CDR3s include the opening cysteine and the closing phenylalanine or tryptophan. The D gene is left open where the match is weak. Clone size is shown for a subset of rows, as once, few, many or a class of expanded clone.

TRBJ2-7 TRBD1 TRBV4-1 - TGCGCCAGCACTTTTTTACTTGGACAGGGCTACGAGCAGTACTTC CASTFLLGQGYEQYF
TRBJ2-1 - TRBV5-6 - TGTGCCAGCAGCCCGCGCCGCGAGGGTGAGCAGTTCTTC CASSPRREGEQFF
TRBJ2-3 TRBD2 TRBV28 - TGTGCCAGCACAATGGCGGGAGGTCGCACAGATACGCAGTATTTT CASTMAGGRTDTQYF
TRBJ2-7 - TRBV5-6 - TGTGCCAGCAGCTTACGTCCGAGCTACGAGCAGTACTTC CASSLRPSYEQYF
TRBJ2-7 - TRBV6-5 once TGTGCCAGCGCCCTCGGACAGACGGGCGAGCAGTACTTC CASALGQTGEQYF
TRBJ2-7 - TRBV6-1 few TGTGCCAGCACTACCCTAGCGCACTACGAGCAGTACTTC CASTTLAHYEQYF
TRBJ1-1 - TRBV12-5 - TGTGCTAGTGCCGTACTTGGGGGGGACACTGAAGCTTTCTTT CASAVLGGDTEAFF
TRBJ2-1 TRBD2 TRBV29-1 - TGCAGCGTTGAGGGACTAGCGGTTCATGAGCAGTTCTTC CSVEGLAVHEQFF
TRBJ2-1 - TRBV9 - TGTGCCAGCAGCGTCATGGATTACTACGCCAATGAGCAGTTCTTC CASSVMDYYANEQFF
TRBJ2-1 - TRBV27 - TGTGCCAGCAGTTTTGGGGCCCCTTTACGAAATGAGCAGTTCTTC CASSFGAPLRNEQFF
TRBJ2-3 - TRBV27 - TGTGCCAGCACCCCCGGACTCCTCAACACAGATACGCAGTATTTT CASTPGLLNTDTQYF
TRBJ2-3 TRBD2 TRBV2 - TGTGCCAGCAGACTGACTAGCGGGAGGTTCGCAGATACGCAGTATTTT CASRLTSGRFADTQYF
TRBJ2-7 - TRBV7-6 - TGTGCCAGCAGCTTAGCCGAGAGTTACGAGCAGTACTTC CASSLAESYEQYF
TRBJ2-1 - TRBV25-1 - TGTGCCAGCAGTCCACCTTGGGGGCAGTGGGGCAATGAGCAGTTCTTC CASSPPWGQWGNEQFF
TRBJ2-4 TRBD2 TRBV19 - TGTGCCAGTAGTATAGGTGGAGCGGGGTTAGCCAAAAACATTCAGTACTTC CASSIGGAGLAKNIQYF
TRBJ2-1 - TRBV2 - TGTGCCAGCAGTGACTCGCTAGCGAGATACAATGAGCAGTTCTTC CASSDSLARYNEQFF
TRBJ2-7 TRBD1 TRBV2 - TGTGCCAGCAGTGGAGGACAGGGACCCTACGAGCAGTACTTC CASSGGQGPYEQYF
TRBJ2-3 TRBD2 TRBV27 - TGTGCCAGCAGTTTACTAGCGGGAGTGAATACAGATACGCAGTATTTT CASSLLAGVNTDTQYF
TRBJ2-1 TRBD2 TRBV11-1 once TGTGCCAGCAGCTTAGGACTAGCGGACGGCGATGAGCAGTTCTTC CASSLGLADGDEQFF
TRBJ2-5 TRBD1 TRBV10-3 - TGTGCCATACGGACAGGGAAGGAAGAGACCCAGTACTTC CAIRTGKEETQYF
TRBJ2-7 - TRBV7-8 - TGTGCCAGCAAAGGCAGGTCCTACGAGCAGTACTTC CASKGRSYEQYF
TRBJ1-2 TRBD1 TRBV15 once TGTGCCACCAGCAGAGAGGGGACAGGGTACTTTAACTATGGCTACACCTTC CATSREGTGYFNYGYTF
TRBJ2-3 TRBD2 TRBV27 - TGTGCCAGCAGTTTCTCAGCGGGAGCAGCAGATACGCAGTATTTT CASSFSAGAADTQYF
TRBJ1-2 - TRBV7-9 - TGTGCCAGCAACACACAGGGAGGGCATGGCTACACCTTC CASNTQGGHGYTF
TRBJ2-2 TRBD2 TRBV5-1 few TGCGCCAGCAGATCAGTAGCGGGGAACACCGGGGAGCTGTTTTTT CASRSVAGNTGELFF
TRBJ2-7 - TRBV30 once TGTGCCTGGAGTGCAGGGGAGGGTCAGTACTTC CAWSAGEGQYF
TRBJ2-1 TRBD2 TRBV7-2 - TGTGCCAGCCGGGGACTAGCGGGAGGACGGCCGGCCGATGAGCAGTTCTTC CASRGLAGGRPADEQFF
TRBJ2-7 TRBD2 TRBV6-6 - TGTGCCAGCAGTACCGGGACTAGCGGGATTGTGGACGAGCAGTACTTC CASSTGTSGIVDEQYF
TRBJ2-1 - TRBV5-1 - TGCGCCAGCAGCTCTGGCGGGATATACAATGAGCAGTTCTTC CASSSGGIYNEQFF
TRBJ2-7 TRBD2 TRBV4-1 - TGCGCCAGCAGCCAAGCCGGGACTAGTTCATACTACGAGCAGTACTTC CASSQAGTSSYYEQYF
TRBJ1-2 - TRBV6-6 - TGTGCCAGCAGCCCCTCGGGGGGCACGGGGGATTACACCTTC CASSPSGGTGDYTF
TRBJ2-1 - TRBV7-3 - TGTGCCAGCAGCCCCTCTGCGGTCGTTTACAATGAGCAGTTCTTC CASSPSAVVYNEQFF
TRBJ2-7 TRBD1 TRBV5-6 many TGTGCCAGCAGCTCCTGGACAGGGGCGGCGGGGGAGCAGTACTTC CASSSWTGAAGEQYF
TRBJ2-7 TRBD2 TRBV19 - TGTGCCAGTAGTATTACTAGCGGGAGGACCTACGAGCAGTACTTC CASSITSGRTYEQYF
TRBJ2-1 TRBD2 TRBV4-1 - TGCGCCAGCAGCCCACGAGCCGTGGGACTAGCGGGAGGGAAACCCTACAATGAGCAGTTCTTC CASSPRAVGLAGGKPYNEQFF
TRBJ2-3 - TRBV5-4 - TGTGCCAGCAGCTCAGGGAGCACAGATACGCAGTATTTT CASSSGSTDTQYF
TRBJ1-5 - TRBV5-8 - TGTGCCAGCAGCCGTCTCAGAGGCCCCAATCAGCCCCAGCATTTT CASSRLRGPNQPQHF
TRBJ2-5 - TRBV5-1 - TGCGCCAGCAGCTTGGCTGGGCAGGATGGGACCCAGTACTTC CASSLAGQDGTQYF
TRBJ2-7 TRBD2 TRBV27 - TGTGCCAGCACAGCGGGAGGGCCGGGCGAGCAGTACTTC CASTAGGPGEQYF
TRBJ2-3 TRBD1 TRBV7-9 - TGTGCCAGCTTTACCCGGCGTACAGGGGGCGAACCCACAGATACGCAGTATTTT CASFTRRTGGEPTDTQYF
TRBJ2-1 TRBD1 TRBV4-2 few TGTGCCAGCAGCTCAAGTCCCGGGACAGGGGGCAATGAGCAGTTCTTC CASSSSPGTGGNEQFF